The rows below give T cell receptor beta chains drawn from one sample of a study of identical twins. TCRdb re-analysed the 5' RACE reads in MiXCR, keeping a single row per CDR3 protein. The table lists hundreds of thousands of distinct CDR3 sequences, under 25% of them singletons, with approximately 0.5% in the top ten. These data were likewise used in another study, on yellow fever vaccine responses in identical twins.

The sample was CD4+ T cells sorted from blood. The receptor set was obtained from a woman younger than 30 in good health. Each CDR3 is given with its conserved first and last residue. The D gene is left open where the match is weak. Clone size is shown for a subset of rows, as once, few, many or a class of expanded clone.

d_gene: TRBD1; j_gene: TRBJ1-5; v_gene: TRBV24-1; abundance: many; CDR3aa: CATSDPTGNQPQHF; CDR3nt: TGTGCCACCAGTGATCCGACAGGGAATCAGCCCCAGCATTTT
d_gene: TRBD1; j_gene: TRBJ2-7; v_gene: TRBV29-1; abundance: -; CDR3aa: CSVAGQGSYEQYF; CDR3nt: TGCAGCGTTGCGGGACAGGGGAGTTACGAGCAGTACTTC
d_gene: -; j_gene: TRBJ2-3; v_gene: TRBV29-1; abundance: -; CDR3aa: CSVGEADTQYF; CDR3nt: TGCAGCGTTGGTGAAGCAGATACGCAGTATTTT
d_gene: -; j_gene: TRBJ2-2; v_gene: TRBV9; abundance: few; CDR3aa: CASSVPGQQNTGELFF; CDR3nt: TGTGCCAGCAGCGTACCGGGACAACAGAACACCGGGGAGCTGTTTTTT
d_gene: -; j_gene: TRBJ2-1; v_gene: TRBV6-1; abundance: few; CDR3aa: CATYKPGRNEQFF; CDR3nt: TGTGCCACCTACAAACCAGGGAGAAATGAGCAGTTCTTC
d_gene: TRBD1; j_gene: TRBJ2-5; v_gene: TRBV24-1; abundance: -; CDR3aa: CATSDSDRGRYQETQYF; CDR3nt: TGTGCCACCAGTGATTCCGACAGGGGGAGATATCAAGAGACCCAGTACTTC
d_gene: -; j_gene: TRBJ2-7; v_gene: TRBV10-3; abundance: few; CDR3aa: CAISDQSEQYF; CDR3nt: TGTGCCATCAGTGACCAGAGCGAGCAGTACTTC
d_gene: TRBD2; j_gene: TRBJ2-5; v_gene: TRBV28; abundance: -; CDR3aa: CASSSRTSGRQETQYF; CDR3nt: TGTGCCAGCAGTTCGCGGACTAGCGGGAGGCAAGAGACCCAGTACTTC
d_gene: TRBD2; j_gene: TRBJ2-1; v_gene: TRBV7-8; abundance: -; CDR3aa: CASSTGTILNEQFF; CDR3nt: TGTGCCAGCAGCACCGGGACTATCCTCAATGAGCAGTTCTTC
d_gene: TRBD1; j_gene: TRBJ2-3; v_gene: TRBV18; abundance: -; CDR3aa: CASSHRTGSSDTQYF; CDR3nt: TGTGCCAGCTCACATCGGACAGGGAGCTCAGATACGCAGTATTTT
d_gene: -; j_gene: TRBJ1-5; v_gene: TRBV15; abundance: few; CDR3aa: CATSSPTGSSNQPQHF; CDR3nt: TGTGCCACCAGCAGCCCAACAGGGTCTAGCAATCAGCCCCAGCATTTT
d_gene: TRBD2; j_gene: TRBJ2-3; v_gene: TRBV5-1; abundance: few; CDR3aa: CASKEGLLTDTQYF; CDR3nt: TGCGCCAGCAAAGAGGGACTACTCACAGATACGCAGTATTTT
d_gene: TRBD2; j_gene: TRBJ2-3; v_gene: TRBV9; abundance: -; CDR3aa: CASSVGLAADTQYF; CDR3nt: TGTGCCAGCAGCGTGGGACTAGCGGCAGATACGCAGTATTTT
d_gene: TRBD2; j_gene: TRBJ2-3; v_gene: TRBV12-3/TRBV12-4; abundance: few; CDR3aa: CASRGRTSASDTQYF; CDR3nt: TGTGCCAGCAGGGGACGGACTAGCGCCTCCGATACGCAGTATTTT
d_gene: TRBD1; j_gene: TRBJ1-5; v_gene: TRBV12-3/TRBV12-4; abundance: few; CDR3aa: CASSLQGEFGQPQHF; CDR3nt: TGTGCCAGCAGCCTACAGGGGGAATTTGGTCAGCCCCAGCATTTT
d_gene: -; j_gene: TRBJ2-3; v_gene: TRBV7-9; abundance: -; CDR3aa: CASSPQGNTQYF; CDR3nt: TGTGCCAGCAGCCCCCAGGGTAATACGCAGTATTTT
d_gene: TRBD1; j_gene: TRBJ2-2; v_gene: TRBV19; abundance: many; CDR3aa: CASSMTGTTQARELFF; CDR3nt: TGTGCCAGTAGTATGACAGGGACCACTCAAGCCAGGGAGCTGTTTTTT
d_gene: TRBD2; j_gene: TRBJ2-5; v_gene: TRBV18; abundance: few; CDR3aa: CASSSGSGSQETQYF; CDR3nt: TGTGCCAGCTCGAGCGGGAGTGGGAGCCAAGAGACCCAGTACTTC